This TCR beta chain was obtained from a study of naive and memory T cell subsets. The beta constant-region primer was an equimolar mix of two oligonucleotides covering TRBC1 and TRBC2. Four rounds of PCR amplified the ligated cDNA using nested alpha and beta constant-region primers plus SP2. TCRdb processed the UMI-ligation and nested PCR reads anew with MiXCR; each CDR3 protein has one entry. The sample shows around 110,000 distinct CDR3 sequences, around a third of them seen only once. The CDR3 length is 14 residues. The V gene end was trimmed by 6 bases and the J gene end by 7 bases; junction bases not matched to a gene: 9. Germline CDR1 reads LGHNT; CDR2 reads FRNRAP. Overnight CMV lysate stimulation of fresh PBMCs defined donor CMV status by CD4+ IFNgamma.

This clonotype was sampled from a human donor in good health. The V gene is TRBV12-5, the J gene TRBJ1-2; 9 bases align to TRBD1. Sample: central memory CD4+ T cells from blood. The CDR3, as DNA: TGTGCTAGTGGACTACAGGGGGCAGCTAGTGGCTACACCTTC. Translation gives CASGLQGAASGYTF.